The 10 T cell receptor beta chains presented below share a single source sample, sequenced in a study of blood T cell repertoires in COVID-19. Sequenced by immunoSEQ multiplex PCR; TCRdb stores in-frame clones only, minus some. This table has about 88,000 clones, approximately 90% appearing once. The specimen sequenced was peripheral blood. These receptors originate from a male donor with acute or convalescent COVID-19.

The chain is built from TRBV7-3 and TRBJ2-1, with TRBD2 matching over 7 bases. Trimming cost V 0 bases and J 4 bases; bases outside gene matches: 9. The CDR3 spans 17 residues. Per the germline V gene, CDR1 is SGHTA and CDR2 is FQGTGA. For the CDR3, the DNA is TGTGCCAGCAGCTTAACGGCGCAGCGGGACGGATACAATGAGCAGTTCTTC. Translation gives CASSLTAQRDGYNEQFF.

In DNA, the CDR3 is TGTGCCTGGAGTCGACAGAGGAACACTGAAGCTTTCTTT. Amino acids: CAWSRQRNTEAFF. The V gene is TRBV30, the J gene TRBJ1-1; a weak D match, TRBD1 (5 bases). The length of the CDR3 is 13 residues. Germline CDR1 is GTSNPN and CDR2 is SVGIG (reference sequence). Trimming removed 2 bases at V and 1 base at J, with 8 bases between.

This sequence joins TRBV18 and TRBJ1-4; 7 bases match TRBD1. V shed 3 bases and J 0 bases; nucleotides not matched to a gene: 1. The CDR3 is 15 amino acids. Germline V lookup: CDR1 KGHSH, CDR2 LQKENI. The CDR3 is CASSPQGATNEKLFF. DNA of the CDR3: TGTGCCAGCTCACCGCAGGGGGCAACTAATGAAAAACTGTTTTTT.

With regard to this clone: Different DNA sequences within this sample yield the same CDR3. The CDR3 DNA reads as TGTGCCAGCAGTTTGGGGAGGGGCAACACTGAAGCTTTCTTT. Amino acids: CASSLGRGNTEAFF. The V call is TRBV28, the J call TRBJ1-1; D may be TRBD1 (5 bases). In germline, CDR1 is MDHEN, CDR2 SYDVKM. The CDR3 is made up of 14 amino acids. V gave up 3 bases and J gave up 2 bases, with 10 bases separating them.

V usage is TRBV10-3 and J usage is TRBJ2-7, with 10 positions matching TRBD1. The CDR3 length is 15 residues. Germline trimming cut 2 bases from V and 4 bases from J; bases unmatched to any gene: 5. The V gene's germline CDR1 is ENHRY and CDR2 SYGVKD. The CDR3 spells CAISEGGQGTYEQYF. Here the CDR3 DNA reads TGTGCCATCAGTGAGGGGGGACAGGGGACTTACGAGCAGTACTTC.

This chain joins TRBV19 and TRBJ2-4; D is possibly TRBD2 (6 bases). The germline CDR1 and CDR2 sequences are LNHDA and SQIVND (reference sequence). The V end was cut by 4 bases, the J end by 8 bases, with 15 bases between. This CDR3 contains 14 residues. CDR3 DNA sequence: TGTGCCAGTAGTAAGGACCAACCGGGGGACATTCAGTACTTC. It specifies CASSKDQPGDIQYF.

The CDR3 sequence is CASSEGGGRIEQYF. The CDR3 DNA reads TGTGCCAGCAGTGAAGGGGGGGGGCGTATCGAGCAGTACTTC. The chain couples TRBV6-1 to TRBJ2-7; a possible D gene is TRBD2 (7 bases). The germline V gene encodes CDR1 MNHNS and CDR2 SASEGT. V lost 1 base and J 6 bases, leaving 13 bases between the germline ends. This CDR3 comprises 14 residues.

The chain uses TRBV19 and TRBJ1-2, with TRBD1 identical over 9 bases. V lost 1 base, J lost 8 bases, and 8 bases stayed unmatched. Per the germline V gene, CDR1 is LNHDA and CDR2 is SQIVND (reference sequence). This CDR3 contains 15 residues. DNA for the CDR3: TGTGCCAGTAGTATAGCTCCGGGACAGGGCGGCGGCTACACCTTC. Translation gives CASSIAPGQGGGYTF.

This clone appeared a few times. The V and J genes are TRBV18 and TRBJ2-5, with 8 bases identical to TRBD1. CDR3 length equals 15 residues. Germline values: CDR1 KGHSH, CDR2 LQKENI. V shed 1 base, J shed 1 base, and the junction held 2 bases outside the gene matches. CDR3 protein: CASSPLQGVQETQYF. CDR3 nucleotides: TGTGCCAGCTCACCACTACAGGGGGTCCAAGAGACCCAGTACTTC.

J is TRBJ1-6 and V is TRBV30, with 11 bases fitting TRBD1. With 2 bases clipped from V and 9 bases from J, the junction kept 6 bases outside the gene matches. The CDR3 covers 15 residues. Per the germline V gene, CDR1 is GTSNPN and CDR2 is SVGIG (reference sequence). The CDR3 loop reads CAWSLRDRGSSPLHF. For the CDR3, the DNA is TGTGCCTGGAGTCTCCGGGACAGGGGGTCTTCACCCCTCCACTTT.